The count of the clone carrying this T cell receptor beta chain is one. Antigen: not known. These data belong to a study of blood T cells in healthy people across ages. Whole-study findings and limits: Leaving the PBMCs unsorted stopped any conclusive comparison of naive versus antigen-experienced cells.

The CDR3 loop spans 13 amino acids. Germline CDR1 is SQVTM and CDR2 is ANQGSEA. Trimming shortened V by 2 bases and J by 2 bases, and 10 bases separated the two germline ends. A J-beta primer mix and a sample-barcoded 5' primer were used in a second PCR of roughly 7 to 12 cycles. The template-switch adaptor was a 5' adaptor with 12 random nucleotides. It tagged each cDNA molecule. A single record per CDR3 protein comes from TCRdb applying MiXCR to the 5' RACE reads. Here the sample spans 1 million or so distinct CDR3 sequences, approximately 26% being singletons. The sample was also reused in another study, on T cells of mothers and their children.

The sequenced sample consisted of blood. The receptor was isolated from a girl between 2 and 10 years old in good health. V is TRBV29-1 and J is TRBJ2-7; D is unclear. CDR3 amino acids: CSVESGDTYEQYF. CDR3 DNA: TGCAGCGTTGAATCGGGCGACACCTACGAGCAGTACTTC.